The 22 T cell receptor beta chains below were found in one sample sequenced in a study of T cells in Graves' hyperthyroidism and ophthalmopathy. What was amplified from RNA transcripts were TCR beta CDR3 regions. The TCR CDR3 first-round RT-PCR relied on the HTBI primer set. TCRdb redid the calling of the multiplex PCR reads with MiXCR, one entry per CDR3 protein. This table has roughly 150,000 distinct CDR3 sequences, 9.4% appearing once. Material for sequencing was blood. The receptors were sampled from a young woman with Graves' hyperthyroidism that later progressed to Graves' ophthalmopathy.

This clonotype was found many times. The V and J genes are TRBV20-1 and TRBJ1-1, with TRBD1 as a possible D gene (6 bases). This CDR3 has 15 amino acids. Germline V gives CDR1 DFQATT, CDR2 SNEGSKA (reference sequence). Trimming removed 0 bases from V and 5 bases from J, with 16 bases in between. In nucleotides, the CDR3 is TGCAGTGCTAGAGATCCGGGCAGGGGTGATACTGAAGCTTTCTTT. Its translation is CSARDPGRGDTEAFF.

This clonotype has at least ten counts. The gene calls are TRBV18 and TRBJ1-1; D possibly corresponds to TRBD1 (5 bases). Germline CDR1 reads KGHSH; CDR2 reads LQKENI. The CDR3 runs to 16 residues. V dropped 4 bases and J dropped 4 bases, with 19 bases sitting between them. The CDR3 DNA reads TGTGCCAGCTCACGTCCCCCCCAGGGAGCCTTCACTGAAGCTTTCTTT. It specifies CASSRPPQGAFTEAFF.

This clonotype was picked up many times. The CDR3 loop is CASSFLSWNTGELFF. CDR3 DNA: TGTGCCAGCAGTTTTCTGAGTTGGAACACCGGGGAGCTGTTTTTT. This chain uses TRBV28 with TRBJ2-2; D is unclear. The CDR3 has 15 residues. The V end lost 3 bases, the J end lost 1 base, and 9 bases lay between the germline ends. Per the germline V gene, CDR1 is MDHEN and CDR2 is SYDVKM.

Many counts were recorded for this clonotype. The chain employs TRBV13 and TRBJ2-7, with no clear D. Germline-derived CDR1 and CDR2 are PRHDT and FYEKMQ (reference sequence). This CDR3 comprises 13 residues. V was shortened by 1 base and J by 12 bases, with 16 bases between the two germline ends. CDR3 region: CASSLDSRAPLYF. CDR3 DNA sequence: TGTGCCAGCAGCTTAGACTCTCGAGCGCCGCTGTACTTC. The whole variable domain, filled in from reference TRBV13 and TRBJ2-7, reads AAGVIQSPRHLIKEKRETATLKCYPIPRHDTVYWYQQGPGQDPQFLISFYEKMQSDKGSIPDRFSAQQFSDYHSELNMSSLELGDSALYFCASSLDSRAPLYFGPGTRLTVT.

This clonotype has a count of ten or more. The genes are TRBV6-5 and TRBJ2-5; D call uncertain. Per germline, CDR1 MNHEY and CDR2 SVGAGI. Trimming removed 2 bases from V and 0 bases from J, with 7 bases in between. This CDR3 has 14 residues. In nucleotides, the CDR3 is TGTGCCAGCAGTTACGGGCGCAACCAAGAGACCCAGTACTTC. Its protein product is CASSYGRNQETQYF.

This clonotype was recorded a few times. The chain employs TRBV19 and TRBJ2-7, with D uncertain. The germline gives CDR1 LNHDA, CDR2 SQIVND (reference sequence). V lost 8 bases to trimming and J lost 6 bases, with 14 bases between them. The CDR3 covers 12 residues. The DNA for the CDR3 is TGTGCCAGTTTGCCCTGTCCCCGCGAGCAGTACTTC. It is translated as CASLPCPREQYF. Combining the CDR3 with reference TRBV19 and TRBJ2-7 gives the whole variable domain DGGITQSPKYLFRKEGQNVTLSCEQNLNHDAMYWYRQDPGQGLRLIYYSQIVNDFQKGDIAEGYSVSREKKESFPLTVTSAQKNPTAFYLCASLPCPREQYFGPGTRLTVT.

There are many counts of this clonotype. The rearrangement links TRBV18 to TRBJ1-1; 7 bases align to TRBD1. J was trimmed by 1 base and V by 3 bases; bases with no gene match: 8. The CDR3 has 16 residues. Looked up from germline, CDR1 is KGHSH and CDR2 is LQKENI. CDR3 sequence: CASSPSNRGSNTEAFF. For the CDR3, the DNA is TGTGCCAGCTCACCGTCGAACAGGGGATCGAACACTGAAGCTTTCTTT.

The V and J genes are TRBV11-3 and TRBJ2-6, with 12 bases identical to TRBD1. There are 18 residues in the CDR3. J lost 3 bases, V lost 5 bases, and 8 bases had no gene match. Germline CDR1 and CDR2: SGHNT and YENEEA. In DNA, the CDR3 is TGTGCCAGCAGCCTCGGGACAGGGGGCGCGGGTGGGGCCAACGTCCTGACTTTC. Its protein is CASSLGTGGAGGANVLTF.

The genes are TRBV10-3 and TRBJ2-7; D gene uncertain. The CDR3 has 16 amino acids. Germline V gene data show CDR1 as ENHRY and CDR2 as SYGVKD. V was shortened by 6 bases and J by 3 bases, with 21 bases between the two germline ends. CDR3 amino acids: CAISPMGAPAVYEQYF. CDR3 bases: TGTGCCATCAGCCCAATGGGTGCTCCTGCGGTCTACGAGCAGTACTTC.

This clonotype showed up many times. The chain recombines TRBV27 with TRBJ2-1; TRBD1 matches 9 bases. Germline V gene sequence: CDR1 MNHEY, CDR2 SMNVEV (reference sequence). J lost 2 bases, V lost 3 bases, and 2 bases had no gene match. The CDR3 is made up of 15 amino acids. The CDR3 sequence is CASSLRTGAYNEQFF. The CDR3 DNA sequence: TGTGCCAGCAGTTTGCGGACAGGGGCCTACAATGAGCAGTTCTTC.

This clonotype turned up a few times. This sequence may be a read error, since a much larger clone differs from it by one base. The gene calls are TRBV7-3 and TRBJ2-1; 8 nucleotides line up with TRBD2. There are 14 residues in the CDR3. Germline lookup yields CDR1 SGHTA and CDR2 FQGTGA. CDR3 nucleotides: TGTGCCGGCAGCCCCTCACTAGCGGACAATGAGCAGTTCTTC. Residues: CAGSPSLADNEQFF.

This clonotype was seen many times. V is TRBV11-3 and J is TRBJ2-1, with TRBD2 as a possible D gene (5 bases). Germline loops: CDR1 SGHNT, CDR2 YENEEA. CDR3 length equals 14 residues. Trimming took off 1 base at V and 4 bases at J, with 8 bases between the two ends. CDR3 DNA: TGTGCCAGCAGCTTAGGCGGGCAATACAATGAGCAGTTCTTC. This gives the protein CASSLGGQYNEQFF.

The chain carries TRBV3-1 and TRBJ2-7; 7 bases are a match to TRBD1. The CDR3 has 14 residues. The V gene end was trimmed by 2 bases and the J gene end by 0 bases; junction bases not matched to a gene: 1. Germline V gene data show CDR1 as LGHDT and CDR2 as YNNKEL (reference sequence). The CDR3 bases are TGTGCCAGCAGCCAAACAGGGGCCTCCTACGAGCAGTACTTC. This translates into CASSQTGASYEQYF.

CDR3 sequence: CASSIGLAEEQETQYF. CDR3 nucleotide sequence: TGTGCCAGCAGCATCGGACTAGCGGAAGAACAAGAGACCCAGTACTTC. V and J are TRBV11-2 and TRBJ2-5; 10 bases are a match to TRBD2. The CDR3 length is 16 residues. Germline V lookup: CDR1 SGHAT, CDR2 FQNNGV. The trim removed 5 bases at V and 2 bases at J, leaving 8 bases unmatched.

This clonotype has at least ten counts. The rearrangement joins TRBV15 to TRBJ2-7; possibly TRBD1 for D (5 bases). Trimming pared 0 bases from V and 3 bases from J, leaving 6 bases between. The CDR3 has 13 residues. CDR1 LNHNV and CDR2 YYDKDF come from the germline V gene (reference sequence). The CDR3 sequence: CATSRERGYEQYF. CDR3 coding DNA: TGTGCCACCAGCAGAGAAAGGGGCTACGAGCAGTACTTC.

This clonotype was seen more than once but under ten times. The V call is TRBV7-9, the J call TRBJ2-1; 8 nucleotides line up with TRBD2. Per the germline V gene, CDR1 is SEHNR and CDR2 is FQNEAQ (reference sequence). The CDR3 has 15 residues. The V and J ends lost 1 base and 7 bases, in that order; junction bases with no gene match: 6. The CDR3 region has the DNA TGTGCCAGCAGCTTAGATCGGGAGGGTGGTAATGAGCAGTTCTTC. This gives the protein CASSLDREGGNEQFF.

Details on this clonotype: With a much larger clone just one base away, this may be a read error. The rearrangement links TRBV29-1 to TRBJ2-1; TRBD2 matches 10 bases. Germline values: CDR1 SQVTM, CDR2 ANQGSEA. CDR3 length equals 11 residues. The CDR3 loop reads CSIERGGLQFF. The CDR3 bases are TGCAGCATTGAGCGGGGGGGACTTCAGTTCTTC.

This clonotype was seen at least ten times. The rearrangement links TRBV2 to TRBJ2-2; no firm D call. Looked up from germline, CDR1 is SNHLY and CDR2 is FYNNEI. Between the trimmed V and J ends, which lost 6 bases and 6 bases, there was a span of 11 bases. The CDR3 is 13 residues long. The CDR3 reads CASRSVNAGELFF. CDR3 DNA sequence: TGTGCCAGCAGATCAGTAAATGCCGGGGAGCTGTTTTTT.

The chain combines TRBV4-1 with TRBJ2-7; 10 nucleotides line up with TRBD1. The length of the CDR3 is 15 residues. The V gene's germline CDR1 is MGHRA and CDR2 YSYEKL. Germline trimming cut 3 bases from V and 4 bases from J; bases unmatched to any gene: 6. The CDR3 sequence is CASSHPGQGTYEQYF. In DNA form, the CDR3 reads TGCGCCAGCAGCCACCCGGGACAGGGGACTTACGAGCAGTACTTC.

This clonotype was recorded many times. The chain carries TRBV18 and TRBJ1-1; 8 bases map to TRBD1. From germline, CDR1 is KGHSH and CDR2 LQKENI. After removal of 0 bases from V and 0 bases from J, the junction contained 9 bases not matched to a gene. The CDR3 runs to 18 residues. In DNA form, the CDR3 reads TGTGCCAGCTCACCACCCGCGCAGGGGGCTGGTCTGAACACTGAAGCTTTCTTT. Its protein product is CASSPPAQGAGLNTEAFF. The variable domain in full, with the rest retrieved from reference TRBV18 and TRBJ1-1, is NAGVMQNPRHLVRRRGQEARLRCSPMKGHSHVYWYRQLPEEGLKFMVYLQKENIIDESGMPKERFSAEFPKEGPSILRIQQVVRGDSAAYFCASSPPAQGAGLNTEAFFGQGTRLTVV.

On this clonotype itself: This may be a read error, as it is one base from a much larger clone. The chain is built from TRBV6-5 and TRBJ2-5, with TRBD1 matching 9 bases. With V trimmed by 2 bases and J by 5 bases, 9 bases remained unmatched. Looked up from germline, CDR1 is MNHEY and CDR2 is SVGAGI. The CDR3 totals 16 residues. This chain's CDR3 is CASSYAQVGQGETQYF. CDR3 coding DNA: TGTGCCAGCAGTTACGCTCAGGTGGGACAGGGTGAGACCCAGTACTTC.

This clonotype has a count of ten or more. V gene TRBV11-2 combines with J gene TRBJ2-3; TRBD2 might be the D (5 bases). CDR1 and CDR2 (germline): SGHAT, FQNNGV. Trimming pared 2 bases from V and 2 bases from J, leaving 8 bases between. The CDR3 consists of 14 residues. DNA for the CDR3: TGTGCCAGCAGCTTAACGCGGGCCACAGATACGCAGTATTTT. Protein product: CASSLTRATDTQYF.